Below, 19 T cell receptor beta chains from the same sample are listed, as sequenced in a study of blood T cell repertoires in COVID-19. The method was immunoSEQ multiplex PCR; TCRdb's version includes in-frame clones alone and lacks a portion of them. The sample lists 65,000 or so clones; about 81% were seen once. Sequencing used peripheral blood. The receptors come from a man older than 75 with acute or convalescent COVID-19.

The gene calls are TRBV11-2 and TRBJ1-4; D might be TRBD1 (5 bases). CDR1 and CDR2 (germline): SGHAT, FQNNGV. The CDR3 length is 16 residues. V lost 5 bases and J lost 0, with 13 bases in between. CDR3 in amino acids: CASSPRASATNEKLFF. The CDR3 nucleotides are TGTGCCAGCAGCCCCAGGGCAAGCGCAACTAATGAAAAACTGTTTTTT.

V is TRBV13 and J is TRBJ2-6; D call uncertain. Between the trimmed V and J ends, which lost 1 base and 0 bases, there was a span of 7 bases. The CDR3 sequence is 16 residues long. The germline CDR1 and CDR2 sequences are PRHDT and FYEKMQ (reference sequence). The CDR3 sequence is CASSLVESSGANVLTF. The CDR3 DNA is TGTGCCAGCAGCTTAGTCGAGAGCTCTGGGGCCAACGTCCTGACTTTC. The full variable domain, with the rest looked up from reference TRBV13 and TRBJ2-6, is AAGVIQSPRHLIKEKRETATLKCYPIPRHDTVYWYQQGPGQDPQFLISFYEKMQSDKGSIPDRFSAQQFSDYHSELNMSSLELGDSALYFCASSLVESSGANVLTFGAGSRLTVL.

This chain joins TRBV5-1 and TRBJ1-1, with unresolved D. The V gene lost 1 base and the J gene lost 2 bases, with 9 bases spanning the gap. Germline V gene data show CDR1 as SGHRS and CDR2 as YFSETQ. The CDR3 has 14 residues. DNA for the CDR3: TGCGCCAGCAGCTTGTCGGTAGAAAACACTGAAGCTTTCTTT. It codes for CASSLSVENTEAFF.

The chain links TRBV7-2 to TRBJ1-1; TRBD1 is a possible D gene (5 bases). Trimming took 4 bases from V and 4 from J, leaving 19 bases between them. CDR3 size: 16 residues. Germline CDR1 is SGHTA and CDR2 is FQGNSA. The CDR3 sequence is CASSSHATLRGTEAFF. DNA of the CDR3: TGTGCCAGCAGCTCCCATGCTACACTAAGGGGCACTGAAGCTTTCTTT.

This CDR3 is CASSYSGGTQPQHF. The DNA of the CDR3 is TGTGCCAGCAGTTACTCCGGGGGTACTCAGCCCCAGCATTTT. V and J are TRBV6-6 and TRBJ1-5; TRBD1 is a possible D gene (5 bases). V shed 0 bases and J shed 6 bases, with 9 bases lying between them. Per germline, CDR1 MNHNY and CDR2 SVGAGI (reference sequence). This CDR3 contains 14 residues.

This clone was seen a handful of times. This sequence joins TRBV29-1 and TRBJ2-7, with a tentative D call TRBD1 (6 bases). Germline lookup yields CDR1 SQVTM and CDR2 ANQGSEA. The V end was cut by 7 bases, the J end by 6 bases, with 13 bases between. The CDR3 has 11 residues. The chain's CDR3 is CSDPTGFEQYF. The DNA of the CDR3 is TGCAGCGACCCGACAGGCTTCGAGCAGTACTTC.

In this sample, this clone turned up a few times. The chain is built from TRBV20-1 and TRBJ2-1; 8 bases map to TRBD2. Germline CDR1 reads DFQATT; CDR2 reads SNEGSKA (reference sequence). The CDR3 extends over 16 amino acids. V shed 3 bases, J shed 2 bases, and the junction held 9 bases outside the gene matches. CDR3 loop: CSASGGRGVPYNEQFF. CDR3 in DNA: TGCAGTGCTAGTGGTGGGCGGGGGGTTCCCTACAATGAGCAGTTCTTC.

This chain links TRBV2 with TRBJ1-2; D is uncertain. The V gene's germline CDR1 is SNHLY and CDR2 FYNNEI. CDR3 length: 17 amino acids. Trimming removed 3 bases from V and 0 bases from J, with 17 bases in between. DNA of the CDR3: TGTGCCAGCAGTGAGAGGGCGTCTGATTTCGCTAACTATGGCTACACCTTC. Translation: CASSERASDFANYGYTF.

The V call is TRBV7-9, the J call TRBJ2-1; 7 nucleotides match TRBD1. J was trimmed by 4 bases and V by 8 bases; bases with no gene match: 11. Germline loops: CDR1 SEHNR, CDR2 FQNEAQ (reference sequence). The CDR3 loop spans 15 amino acids. The CDR3 sequence: CASVPRTGSYNEQFF. For the CDR3, the DNA is TGTGCCAGCGTACCTAGGACAGGATCATACAATGAGCAGTTCTTC.

The rearrangement links TRBV2 to TRBJ2-1; 9 positions match TRBD1. The CDR3 consists of 15 residues. Germline values: CDR1 SNHLY, CDR2 FYNNEI. The J segment lost 7 bases and the V segment lost 7 bases, leaving 11 bases of the junction unmatched. The CDR3 sequence is CASNVDRGASNEQFF. CDR3 bases: TGTGCCAGCAATGTCGACAGGGGGGCGTCAAATGAGCAGTTCTTC.

The gene calls are TRBV11-3 and TRBJ1-1, with a tentative D call TRBD1 (5 bases). The V end was cut by 1 base, the J end by 0 bases, with 9 bases between. CDR3 size: 15 residues. Germline CDR1 is SGHNT and CDR2 is YENEEA. The CDR3 region has the DNA TGTGCCAGCAGCTTAGGGGGGGACTTGAACACTGAAGCTTTCTTT. Protein: CASSLGGDLNTEAFF.

The chain links TRBV18 to TRBJ1-3; 9 bases agree with TRBD1. This CDR3 comprises 16 residues. Germline V gene data show CDR1 as KGHSH and CDR2 as LQKENI. With 2 bases clipped from V and 4 bases from J, the junction kept 6 bases outside the gene matches. The CDR3 reads CASSPAGTGLGNTIYF. CDR3 in DNA: TGTGCCAGCTCACCAGCCGGGACAGGGCTCGGAAACACCATATATTTT.

This clone has just one count. The chain couples TRBV19 to TRBJ1-5, with 8 bases matching TRBD1. The V gene end was trimmed by 6 bases and the J gene end by 3 bases; junction bases not matched to a gene: 10. The CDR3 is made up of 16 amino acids. Germline-derived CDR1 and CDR2 are LNHDA and SQIVND (reference sequence). The CDR3 nucleotides read TGTGCCAGTAGCCCAGGAGTGGACAGGGACAATCAGCCCCAGCATTTT. Amino acid sequence: CASSPGVDRDNQPQHF. The full variable domain, completed using reference TRBV19 and TRBJ1-5, is DGGITQSPKYLFRKEGQNVTLSCEQNLNHDAMYWYRQDPGQGLRLIYYSQIVNDFQKGDIAEGYSVSREKKESFPLTVTSAQKNPTAFYLCASSPGVDRDNQPQHFGDGTRLSIL.

In DNA form, the CDR3 reads TGTGCCATCAGTGACCTTGCAGGGGTTCAAGAGACCCAGTACTTC. Amino acids: CAISDLAGVQETQYF. This sequence joins TRBV10-3 and TRBJ2-5; TRBD1 is a possible D gene (6 bases). Germline CDR1 is ENHRY and CDR2 is SYGVKD. This CDR3 spans 15 amino acids. Trimming shortened V by 3 bases and J by 2 bases, and 13 bases separated the two germline ends.

This chain uses TRBV24-1 with TRBJ1-2; D gene uncertain. The length of the CDR3 is 14 residues. Trimming took 2 bases from V and 4 from J, leaving 10 bases between them. Germline V gene lookup returns CDR1 KGHDR and CDR2 SFDVKD. This CDR3 reads CATSDSGKTYGYTF. The CDR3 nucleotides are TGTGCCACCAGTGATTCCGGGAAAACCTATGGCTACACCTTC.

This clone was recorded once. A junction boundary mismatches the germline segment, possibly from a read error. The V gene is TRBV7-7, the J gene TRBJ2-5, with 7 bases fitting TRBD1. The CDR3 covers 15 residues. The germline gives CDR1 SSHAT, CDR2 FNYEAQ (reference sequence). The CDR3 loop is CASSLEGGAVETQYF. For the CDR3, the DNA is TGTGCTAGCAGCTTGGAAGGGGGCGCGGTGGAGACCCAGTACTTC.

A single count supports this clone. The V and J genes are TRBV25-1 and TRBJ2-1, with a possible D match to TRBD2 (6 bases). V lost 7 bases and J lost 2, with 12 bases in between. The germline gives CDR1 MGHDK, CDR2 SYGVNS. This CDR3 spans 14 amino acids. The CDR3 region is CASMGGAAYNEQFF. Here the CDR3 DNA reads TGTGCCAGCATGGGAGGCGCGGCCTACAATGAGCAGTTCTTC. Supplemented by reference TRBV25-1 and TRBJ2-1, the full variable domain reads EADIYQTPRYLVIGTGKKITLECSQTMGHDKMYWYQQDPGMELHLIHYSYGVNSTEKGDLSSESTVSRIRTEHFPLTLESARPSHTSQYLCASMGGAAYNEQFFGPGTRLTVL.

The rearrangement joins TRBV2 to TRBJ1-6; the match to TRBD1 covers 7 bases. With V trimmed by 4 bases and J by 8 bases, 11 bases remained unmatched. The CDR3 length is 16 residues. CDR1 is SNHLY, CDR2 FYNNEI, per germline. This CDR3 reads CASSVAGQLMDSPLHF. CDR3 bases: TGTGCCAGCAGTGTAGCGGGACAGTTAATGGATTCACCCCTCCACTTT.

This clone was counted once. The gene calls are TRBV27 and TRBJ1-5; D gene unclear. CDR1 MNHEY and CDR2 SMNVEV come from the germline V gene (reference sequence). The CDR3 sequence is 13 residues long. Trimming left V 5 bases short and J 2 bases short, with 7 bases between. The CDR3 region has the DNA TGTGCCAGCAGTCACGGGGGCAATCAGCCCCAGCATTTT. Translating gives CASSHGGNQPQHF.